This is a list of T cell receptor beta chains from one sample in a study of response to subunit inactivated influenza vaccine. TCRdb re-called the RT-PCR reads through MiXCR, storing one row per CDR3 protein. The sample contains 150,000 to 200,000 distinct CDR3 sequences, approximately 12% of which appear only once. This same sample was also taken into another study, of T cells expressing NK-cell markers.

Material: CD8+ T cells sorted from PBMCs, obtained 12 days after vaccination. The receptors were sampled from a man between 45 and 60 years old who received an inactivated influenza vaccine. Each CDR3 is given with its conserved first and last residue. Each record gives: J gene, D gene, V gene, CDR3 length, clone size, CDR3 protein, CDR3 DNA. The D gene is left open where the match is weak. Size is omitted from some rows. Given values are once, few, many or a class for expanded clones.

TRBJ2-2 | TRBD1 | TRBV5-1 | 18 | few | CASSVTDRGRLGTGELFF | TGCGCCAGCAGCGTAACGGACAGGGGGCGTTTGGGCACCGGGGAGCTGTTTTTT
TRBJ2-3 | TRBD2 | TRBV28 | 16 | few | CASSRWVAGEIDTQYF | TGTGCCAGCAGCCGGTGGGTAGCGGGAGAAATAGATACGCAGTATTTT
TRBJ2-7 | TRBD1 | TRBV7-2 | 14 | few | CASSTRQGPHEQYF | TGTGCCAGCAGCACCAGACAGGGGCCCCACGAGCAGTACTTC
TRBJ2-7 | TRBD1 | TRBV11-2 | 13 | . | CASGWDSSYEQYF | TGTGCCAGCGGGTGGGACAGCTCCTACGAGCAGTACTTC
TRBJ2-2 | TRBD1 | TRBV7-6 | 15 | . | CASSLGTGNTGELFF | TGTGCCAGCAGCTTAGGGACAGGGAACACCGGGGAGCTGTTTTTT
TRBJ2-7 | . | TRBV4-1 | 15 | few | CASSQDQAGYYEQYF | TGCGCCAGCAGCCAAGATCAGGCCGGGTACTACGAGCAGTACTTC
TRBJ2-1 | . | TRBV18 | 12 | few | CASSSNYNEQFF | TGTGCCAGCTCAAGCAACTACAATGAGCAGTTCTTC
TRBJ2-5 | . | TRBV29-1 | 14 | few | CSVEGRLYQETQYF | TGCAGCGTTGAAGGTCGTCTGTACCAAGAGACCCAGTACTTC
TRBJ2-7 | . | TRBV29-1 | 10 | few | CSVGPAPEYF | TGCAGCGTTGGTCCCGCTCCCGAGTACTTC
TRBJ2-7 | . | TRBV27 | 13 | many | CASSLSFGYEQYF | TGTGCCAGCAGTTTATCTTTCGGCTACGAGCAGTACTTC
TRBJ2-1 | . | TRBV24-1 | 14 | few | CATGIGSSYNEQFF | TGTGCCACCGGGATTGGCAGCTCCTACAATGAGCAGTTCTTC
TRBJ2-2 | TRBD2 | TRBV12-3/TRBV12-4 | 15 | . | CASSFSGGETGELFF | TGTGCCAGCAGTTTCAGCGGGGGGGAGACCGGGGAGCTGTTTTTT
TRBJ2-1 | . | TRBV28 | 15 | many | CASRPEVRSYNEQFF | TGTGCCAGTAGACCCGAGGTTCGGTCCTACAATGAGCAGTTCTTC
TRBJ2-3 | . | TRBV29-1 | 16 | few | CSVEDAGGHPTDTQYF | TGCAGCGTTGAAGACGCCGGGGGACATCCCACAGATACGCAGTATTTT
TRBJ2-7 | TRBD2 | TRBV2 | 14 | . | CASSVSSGTYEQYF | TGTGCCAGCAGTGTCTCTAGCGGGACCTACGAGCAGTACTTC
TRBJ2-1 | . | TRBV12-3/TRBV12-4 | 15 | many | CASRGGRSSYNEQFF | TGTGCCAGCAGAGGTGGGCGAAGCTCCTACAATGAGCAGTTCTTC
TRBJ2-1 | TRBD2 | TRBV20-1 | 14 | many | CSAEWGSGSDEQFF | TGCAGTGCCGAGTGGGGTAGCGGGAGTGATGAGCAGTTCTTC
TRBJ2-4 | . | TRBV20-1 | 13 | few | CSAALGGKNIQYF | TGCAGTGCGGCCCTAGGGGGCAAAAACATTCAGTACTTC
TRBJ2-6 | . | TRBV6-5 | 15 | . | CASSPSGSGANVLTF | TGTGCCAGCAGTCCCTCGGGTTCTGGGGCCAACGTCCTGACTTTC
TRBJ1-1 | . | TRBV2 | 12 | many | CASSGLGLEAFF | TGTGCCAGCAGTGGATTAGGCCTTGAAGCTTTCTTT
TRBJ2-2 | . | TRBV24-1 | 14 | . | CATSDAGTTGELFF | TGTGCCACCAGTGATGCCGGGACAACCGGGGAGCTGTTTTTT
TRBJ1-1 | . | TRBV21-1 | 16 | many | CASSKGQQEENTEAFF | TGTGCCAGCAGCAAAGGGCAACAGGAGGAGAACACTGAAGCTTTCTTT
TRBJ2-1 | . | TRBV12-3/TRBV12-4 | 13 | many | CASSMGQYNEQFF | TGTGCCAGCAGTATGGGGCAATACAATGAGCAGTTCTTC
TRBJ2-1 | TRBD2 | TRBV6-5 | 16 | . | CASSYTWSGRLNEQFF | TGTGCCAGCAGTTACACTTGGAGCGGGAGGTTAAATGAGCAGTTCTTC
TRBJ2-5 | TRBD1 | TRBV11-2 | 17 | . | CASSPWPDRSSQETQYF | TGTGCCAGCAGCCCTTGGCCGGACAGGTCGTCCCAAGAGACCCAGTACTTC
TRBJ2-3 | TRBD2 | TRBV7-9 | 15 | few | CASNPGTSMWDTQYF | TGTGCCAGCAACCCCGGGACTAGCATGTGGGATACGCAGTATTTT
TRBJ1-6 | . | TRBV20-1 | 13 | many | CSAQWQYNSPLHF | TGCAGTGCCCAGTGGCAGTATAATTCACCCCTCCACTTT
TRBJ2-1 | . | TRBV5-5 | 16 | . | CASSLYVGESNGEQFF | TGTGCCAGCAGCTTGTATGTTGGGGAATCCAATGGTGAGCAGTTCTTC
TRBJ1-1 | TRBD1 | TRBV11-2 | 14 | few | CASSFMTGDTEAFF | TGTGCCAGCAGCTTTATGACAGGGGACACTGAAGCTTTCTTT
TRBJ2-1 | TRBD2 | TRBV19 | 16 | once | CASSSGLAENYNEQFF | TGTGCCAGTAGTTCGGGACTAGCGGAAAACTACAATGAGCAGTTCTTC
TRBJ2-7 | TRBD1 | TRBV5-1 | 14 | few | CASSLWGQLYEQYF | TGCGCCAGCAGCTTGTGGGGACAGCTCTACGAGCAGTACTTC
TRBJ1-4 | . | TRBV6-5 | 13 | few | CASSYRRNEKLFF | TGTGCCAGCAGTTACAGACGTAATGAAAAACTGTTTTTT
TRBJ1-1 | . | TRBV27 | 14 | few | CASSLGGSNTEAFF | TGTGCCAGCAGTTTAGGGGGATCGAACACTGAAGCTTTCTTT
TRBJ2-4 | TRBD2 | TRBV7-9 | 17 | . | CASSSSRGGLAKNIQYF | TGTGCCAGCAGCTCCAGTCGGGGGGGGCTAGCCAAAAACATTCAGTACTTC
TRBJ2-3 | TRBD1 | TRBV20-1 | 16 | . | CSARDRDRGVTDTQYF | TGCAGTGCTAGAGATCGGGACAGGGGTGTCACAGATACGCAGTATTTT
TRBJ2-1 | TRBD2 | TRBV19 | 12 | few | CASSIGGTSAFF | TGTGCCAGTAGTATAGGGGGGACTAGTGCGTTCTTC
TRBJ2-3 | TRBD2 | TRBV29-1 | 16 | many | CSVELGLAGFVDTQYF | TGCAGCGTTGAGCTAGGACTAGCGGGGTTTGTGGATACGCAGTATTTT
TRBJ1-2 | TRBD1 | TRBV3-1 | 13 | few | CASSLTGADGYTF | TGTGCCAGCAGCCTAACAGGGGCAGATGGCTACACCTTC
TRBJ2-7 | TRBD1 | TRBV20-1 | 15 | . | CSARETSGGPYEQYF | TGCAGTGCTAGAGAAACCTCAGGGGGCCCTTACGAGCAGTACTTC
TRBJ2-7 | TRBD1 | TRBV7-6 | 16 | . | CASSPGTGFNSYEQYF | TGTGCCAGCAGCCCCGGGACAGGGTTCAACTCCTACGAGCAGTACTTC
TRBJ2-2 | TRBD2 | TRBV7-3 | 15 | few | CASSILAGGAGELFF | TGTGCCAGCAGCATACTAGCGGGAGGCGCCGGGGAGCTGTTTTTT
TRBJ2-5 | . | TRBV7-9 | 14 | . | CASTLGRYQETQYF | TGTGCCAGCACTCTAGGGAGATACCAAGAGACCCAGTACTTC
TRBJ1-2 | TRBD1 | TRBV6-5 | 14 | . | CASSSSGTGDGYTF | TGTGCCAGCAGTTCTTCAGGGACAGGGGATGGCTACACCTTC
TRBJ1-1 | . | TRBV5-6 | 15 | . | CASCGVLGGNTEAFF | TGTGCCAGCTGCGGGGTCCTGGGAGGGAACACTGAAGCTTTCTTT
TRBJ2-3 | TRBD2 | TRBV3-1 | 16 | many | CASSQSGGGQTDTQYF | TGTGCCAGCAGCCAATCGGGCGGGGGGCAGACAGATACGCAGTATTTT
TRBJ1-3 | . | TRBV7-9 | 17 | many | CASSFDRYGRSGNTIYF | TGTGCCAGCAGCTTTGATCGTTACGGACGCTCTGGAAACACCATATATTTT
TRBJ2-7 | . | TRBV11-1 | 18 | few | CASNLGFIGTEISYEQYF | TGTGCCAGCAACTTAGGATTCATCGGGACCGAGATCTCCTACGAGCAGTACTTC
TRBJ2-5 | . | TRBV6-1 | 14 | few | CASSLPGQQETQYF | TGTGCCAGCAGCCTCCCAGGACAGCAAGAGACCCAGTACTTC